This TCR beta chain was found in a study of blood T cell repertoires in COVID-19. Looking at the study overall: PBMCs, B-cell-depleted T cells, or T cells were the source of the cDNA or gDNA that made up the material.

Followed longitudinally, the Seattle patients had been enrolled during active infection. Trimming removed 4 bases from V and 2 bases from J, with 11 bases in between. From germline, CDR1 is SSHAT and CDR2 FNYEAQ (reference sequence). This CDR3 spans 15 amino acids. How the authors handled the data: Researchers report that nucleated cell counts were estimated from reference gene primer amplification. The table came from immunoSEQ multiplex PCR; TCRdb's copy has only in-frame clones and leaves some out. Clone size and the V and J calls come from that table; the DNA yielded D and trimming. The sample records some 520,000 clones, 85% to 90% being singletons.

The receptor was isolated from a man younger than 30 with COVID-19, enrolled during active disease. Sequencing input: peripheral blood. The rearrangement uses TRBV7-7 and TRBJ2-2; weak D call: TRBD1 (5 bases). The DNA of the CDR3 is TGTGCCAGCAGCTCGACAGACCTTAACACCGGGGAGCTGTTTTTT. Translation gives CASSSTDLNTGELFF.